A single sample is the source of the 25 T cell receptor beta chains below, sequenced in a study of cytomegalovirus exposure and HLA in healthy donors. The PCR contained 60 Vbeta and 13 Jbeta primers. Measured with immunoSEQ multiplex PCR; TCRdb has only the in-frame clones, and not every one. The table lists some 91,000 clones, around 80% of them singletons. Sequenced material: PBMCs. The receptors come from a woman aged 60-70 years in good health and CMV-seronegative.

V usage is TRBV4-2 and J usage is TRBJ2-2, with TRBD2 matching 16 bases. V was pared by 3 bases and J by 4 bases, with 5 bases of the junction left unmatched. CDR3 length: 18 residues. The germline V gene encodes CDR1 LGHNA and CDR2 YNFKEQ. The CDR3 region is CASSQGLAGGPVTGELFF. Written as DNA, the CDR3 is TGTGCCAGCAGCCAGGGACTAGCGGGAGGGCCAGTCACCGGGGAGCTGTTTTTT.

This clone was seen only once. The chain couples TRBV27 to TRBJ2-7, with TRBD1 as a possible D gene (8 bases). Per the germline V gene, CDR1 is MNHEY and CDR2 is SMNVEV (reference sequence). There are 15 residues in the CDR3. Trimming cost V 0 bases and J 7 bases, with 16 bases left between them. The CDR3 spells CASSLSTGDYREQYF. CDR3 bases: TGTGCCAGCAGTTTATCGACAGGGGACTATCGGGAGCAGTACTTC.

This chain links TRBV14 with TRBJ2-3, with D perhaps matching TRBD2 (5 bases). This CDR3 has 14 amino acids. Germline V gene data show CDR1 as SGHDN and CDR2 as FVKESK. Trimming pared 0 bases from V and 9 bases from J, leaving 13 bases between. Here the CDR3 DNA reads TGTGCCAGCAGCCAAGATTTAGGTGGGGAGACGCAGTATTTT. Protein: CASSQDLGGETQYF.

The chain combines TRBV6-5 with TRBJ1-1, with TRBD1 as a possible D gene (5 bases). V shed 5 bases and J shed 5 bases, with 18 bases lying between them. CDR1 and CDR2 from the germline V gene are MNHEY and SVGAGI. The CDR3 extends over 15 amino acids. CDR3 loop: CASSGSDRGTTEAFF. In nucleotides, the CDR3 is TGTGCCAGCAGTGGCTCGGACCGCGGGACGACTGAAGCTTTCTTT.

This chain joins TRBV5-4 and TRBJ1-4; 7 bases agree with TRBD1. This CDR3 comprises 15 residues. The J segment lost 4 bases and the V segment lost 0 bases, leaving 3 bases of the junction unmatched. Germline-derived CDR1 and CDR2 are SGHNT and YYREEE (reference sequence). The CDR3 DNA sequence: TGTGCCAGCAGCTTGGGGGGACAGCATAATGAAAAACTGTTTTTT. Translated: CASSLGGQHNEKLFF.

The J gene is TRBJ2-5, the V gene TRBV25-1, with D tentatively TRBD1 (6 bases). The end of the DNA is better explained by TRBJ2-7, so the J call may be wrong. The CDR3 runs to 14 residues. Germline CDR1 is MGHDK and CDR2 is SYGVNS. CDR3 nucleotide sequence: TGTGCCAGCAGTGCACTCCCCAGGGGCCACGAGCAGTACTTC. This gives the protein CASSALPRGHEQYF.

The chain combines TRBV6-5 with TRBJ1-4, with D tentatively TRBD1 (5 bases). The CDR3 consists of 13 residues. Trimming left V 10 bases short and J 3 bases short, with 12 bases between. Germline V gene data show CDR1 as MNHEY and CDR2 as SVGAGI. The CDR3 bases are TGTGCCACCCGACAGACACCTAATGAAAAACTGTTTTTT. Its protein is CATRQTPNEKLFF.

In its sample, this clone was seen a few times. This sequence joins TRBV30 and TRBJ1-1, with D uncertain. The CDR3 length is 13 residues. Trimming removed 2 bases at V and 1 base at J, with 8 bases between. The germline V gene has CDR1 GTSNPN and CDR2 SVGIG (reference sequence). CDR3 loop: CAWSSKRNTEAFF. DNA of the CDR3: TGTGCCTGGAGTTCTAAGAGGAACACTGAAGCTTTCTTT. Full variable domain (missing parts from reference TRBV30 and TRBJ1-1): SQTIHQWPATLVQPVGSPLSLECTVEGTSNPNLYWYRQAAGRGLQLLFYSVGIGQISSEVPQNLSASRPQDRQFILSSKKLLLSDSGFYLCAWSSKRNTEAFFGQGTRLTVV.

The chain joins TRBV5-1 to TRBJ1-2, with D tentatively TRBD1 (5 bases). In germline, CDR1 is SGHRS, CDR2 YFSETQ. The CDR3 spans 14 residues. V was shortened by 0 bases and J by 5 bases, with 11 bases between the two germline ends. In DNA form, the CDR3 reads TGCGCCAGCAGCTTGGAAGGGGAGGAATATGGCTACACCTTC. Translating gives CASSLEGEEYGYTF.

The chain carries TRBV2 and TRBJ2-1; 9 bases line up with TRBD1. Germline CDR1 is SNHLY and CDR2 is FYNNEI. The V segment lost 6 bases and the J segment 5 bases; nucleotides outside the gene matches: 8. There are 15 residues in the CDR3. CDR3 DNA: TGTGCCAGCAGATTTTGGGGACAGGGCGACAATGAGCAGTTCTTC. This sequence encodes CASRFWGQGDNEQFF.

The chain has TRBV5-4 and TRBJ1-1, with D hard to call. Trimming shortened V by 0 bases and J by 3 bases, and 18 bases separated the two germline ends. CDR3 size: 17 residues. Germline lookup yields CDR1 SGHNT and CDR2 YYREEE (reference sequence). The CDR3 is CASSLDLASSVDTEAFF. DNA of the CDR3: TGTGCCAGCAGCTTGGATCTCGCGTCAAGTGTAGACACTGAAGCTTTCTTT.

Here the CDR3 reads CASSSPDRGSHEQFF. CDR3 in DNA: TGTGCCAGCAGCTCCCCCGACAGGGGGTCGCATGAGCAGTTCTTC. This rearrangement joins TRBV5-4 to TRBJ2-1, with TRBD1 matching over 9 bases. V shed 3 bases, J shed 8 bases, and the junction held 9 bases outside the gene matches. Germline V CDR1 and CDR2: SGHNT, YYREEE (reference sequence). This CDR3 comprises 15 residues.

This sequence joins TRBV7-2 and TRBJ2-5, with TRBD2 identical over 8 bases. With V trimmed by 5 bases and J by 5 bases, 4 bases remained unmatched. CDR1 and CDR2 from the germline V gene are SGHTA and FQGNSA. The CDR3 has 13 residues. This CDR3 reads CASSPGRVETQYF. The CDR3 coding sequence is TGTGCCAGCAGCCCCGGGAGGGTTGAGACCCAGTACTTC.

This sequence joins TRBV9 and TRBJ1-5; TRBD1 might be the D (6 bases). CDR3 length equals 14 residues. V was shortened by 2 bases and J by 3 bases, with 9 bases between the two germline ends. CDR1 is SGDLS, CDR2 YYNGEE, per germline. The CDR3 nucleotides are TGTGCCAGCAGCGTGGGACACCTCAATCAGCCCCAGCATTTT. Protein sequence: CASSVGHLNQPQHF.

The chain has TRBV19 and TRBJ1-6, with D perhaps TRBD1 (6 bases). Germline V lookup: CDR1 LNHDA, CDR2 SQIVND (reference sequence). The germline V and J ends were trimmed by 7 bases and 6 bases, with 13 bases remaining between them. This CDR3 spans 14 amino acids. CDR3 DNA sequence: TGTGCCAGTACCCCCGGGGGGCCTAATTCACCCCTCCACTTT. It yields the protein CASTPGGPNSPLHF.

The chain recombines TRBV6-5 with TRBJ2-3, with 9 bases matching TRBD2. From germline, CDR1 is MNHEY and CDR2 SVGAGI. The CDR3 is made up of 16 amino acids. Trimming at V came to 2 bases and at J to 4 bases, leaving 7 bases not matched to a gene. In DNA form, the CDR3 reads TGTGCCAGCAGTTACGGGGGTAGCGGGAGTGCAGATACGCAGTATTTT. Translating gives CASSYGGSGSADTQYF.

V gene TRBV19 combines with J gene TRBJ2-7; 9 nucleotides line up with TRBD1. The trim removed 7 bases at V and 13 bases at J, leaving 8 bases unmatched. Looked up from germline, CDR1 is LNHDA and CDR2 is SQIVND (reference sequence). The CDR3 spans 11 residues. CDR3 nucleotides: TGTGCCAGTACCTCCGGGACAGGGTCATACTTC. Its protein product is CASTSGTGSYF.

V and J are TRBV4-3 and TRBJ2-7, with TRBD2 as a possible D gene (5 bases). This CDR3 is 13 amino acids long. The germline CDR1 and CDR2 sequences are LGHNA and YSLEER. The ends were cut back, 0 bases at V and 4 bases at J, with 7 bases in the middle. CDR3 DNA sequence: TGCGCCAGCAGCCAAGATTCGGGATACGAGCAGTACTTC. It yields the protein CASSQDSGYEQYF.

The V gene is TRBV10-3, the J gene TRBJ2-2, with 9 bases that match TRBD1. V shed 7 bases, J shed 7 bases, and the junction held 7 bases outside the gene matches. This CDR3 is 14 amino acids long. From germline, CDR1 is ENHRY and CDR2 SYGVKD. The CDR3 nucleotides read TGTGCCATCAAACCGGGACAGGGCAGCGGGGAGCTGTTTTTT. This encodes CAIKPGQGSGELFF.

The chain combines TRBV4-1 with TRBJ2-7; D is ambiguous. Germline V gene data show CDR1 as MGHRA and CDR2 as YSYEKL. V lost 0 bases to trimming and J lost 1 base, with 16 bases between them. CDR3 length: 17 amino acids. The CDR3 bases are TGCGCCAGCAGCCAAGAGTTCGGTGGGCAGATATCCTACGAGCAGTACTTC. Translation gives CASSQEFGGQISYEQYF.

DNA of the CDR3: TGCGCCAGCAGCCCCCGGGAGCGGGCCTACAATGAGCAGTTCTTC. Its translation: CASSPRERAYNEQFF. The V call is TRBV4-1, the J call TRBJ2-1; maybe TRBD2 (6 bases). Germline CDR1 is MGHRA and CDR2 is YSYEKL. The CDR3 has 15 amino acids. Trimming removed 4 bases at V and 2 bases at J, with 12 bases between.

This clone was counted only a few times. The chain has TRBV2 and TRBJ2-7, with 11 nucleotides matching TRBD2. The V gene's germline CDR1 is SNHLY and CDR2 FYNNEI. V was pared by 3 bases and J by 6 bases, with 1 base of the junction left unmatched. This CDR3 spans 13 amino acids. The CDR3: CASSETSGVEQYF. In DNA, the CDR3 is TGTGCCAGCAGTGAGACTAGCGGGGTCGAGCAGTACTTC.

The rearrangement uses TRBV4-3 and TRBJ1-5, with D possibly TRBD1 on 6 matching bases. Germline CDR1 and CDR2: LGHNA and YSLEER. The CDR3 is 15 residues long. Between the trimmed V and J ends, which lost 0 bases and 4 bases, there was a span of 10 bases. CDR3 DNA: TGCGCCAGCAGCCAAGAACTGGGGACAAATCAGCCCCAGCATTTT. It encodes CASSQELGTNQPQHF.

This chain uses TRBV5-1 with TRBJ2-5; D is unclear. The CDR3 has 16 residues. V was trimmed by 0 bases and J by 1 base, leaving 13 bases between them. Germline values: CDR1 SGHRS, CDR2 YFSETQ. The CDR3 protein is CASSLVPTRSQETQYF. The CDR3 coding sequence is TGCGCCAGCAGCTTGGTACCTACCCGTAGCCAAGAGACCCAGTACTTC.

The rearrangement joins TRBV5-6 to TRBJ1-6; no clear D gene. Per the germline V gene, CDR1 is SGHDT and CDR2 is YYEEEE. V was pared by 5 bases and J by 0 bases, with 6 bases between. The CDR3 contains 14 residues. The CDR3 region is CASRISSYNSPLHF. The CDR3 DNA is TGTGCCAGCAGAATTAGCTCCTATAATTCACCCCTCCACTTT.